The 30 T cell receptor beta chains reported below all come from one sample, sequenced in a study of shared clonotypes between healthy human individuals. Assay used: immunoSEQ multiplex PCR; TCRdb lists only in-frame clones, some missing. The sample consists of 400,000 to 600,000 clones, 75% to 80% of them appearing once. Input material: PBMCs. The receptors derive from a woman aged 40 to 50 in good health. Some clones in this sample may be carry-over from other donors' samples.

Note on this clone: This sample includes further DNA sequences coding for the same CDR3. The chain uses TRBV30 and TRBJ2-5; D ambiguous. There are 12 residues in the CDR3. The V and J ends lost 4 bases and 0 bases respectively, with 6 bases between them. In germline, CDR1 is GTSNPN, CDR2 SVGIG (reference sequence). The CDR3 DNA reads TGTGCCTGGAATAGATACCAAGAGACCCAGTACTTC. This encodes CAWNRYQETQYF.

This clone was counted ten times or more. This chain links TRBV6-4 with TRBJ2-1; 10 bases are shared with TRBD2. V lost 3 bases, J lost 10 bases, and 9 bases stayed unmatched. CDR1 is MRHNA, CDR2 SNTAGT, per germline. The CDR3 is 15 amino acids. The CDR3 nucleotides are TGTGCCAGCAGTGAATCTAGCGGGAGCACGGACGAGCAGTTCTTC. The encoded protein is CASSESSGSTDEQFF.

This rearrangement joins TRBV29-1 to TRBJ1-2; D is perhaps TRBD1 (5 bases). V lost 5 bases and J lost 8, with 12 bases in between. CDR3 length equals 11 residues. CDR1 and CDR2 (germline): SQVTM, ANQGSEA. CDR3 DNA sequence: TGCAGCGTTCGAGGGGAGGAAGGCTACACCTTC. Its protein product is CSVRGEEGYTF.

The rearrangement joins TRBV19 to TRBJ1-5; D is ambiguous. The CDR3 loop spans 14 amino acids. Trimming cost V 3 bases and J 5 bases, with 11 bases left between them. CDR1 is LNHDA, CDR2 SQIVND, per germline (reference sequence). This CDR3 reads CASSIRQPYQPQHF. The CDR3 DNA follows: TGTGCCAGTAGTATTCGTCAGCCCTATCAGCCCCAGCATTTT.

This clone was counted a single time. The CDR3 DNA reads as TGCGCCAGCAGCCTTCAGAACACAGATACGCAGTATTTT. The encoded protein is CASSLQNTDTQYF. The V call is TRBV5-1, the J call TRBJ2-3; D remains unclear. The V gene's germline CDR1 is SGHRS and CDR2 YFSETQ. V lost 4 bases and J 2 bases, leaving 8 bases between the germline ends. This CDR3 spans 13 amino acids.

The V call is TRBV6-5, the J call TRBJ2-1, with D possibly being TRBD2 (6 bases). The CDR3 totals 14 residues. CDR1 and CDR2 (germline): MNHEY, SVGAGI. The germline V and J ends were trimmed by 7 bases and 7 bases, with 17 bases remaining between them. CDR3 sequence reads: CASMPGVGWNEQFF. The DNA of the CDR3 is TGTGCCAGCATGCCGGGAGTAGGGTGGAATGAGCAGTTCTTC.

The chain couples TRBV18 to TRBJ2-7, with 8 bases identical to TRBD2. Germline V gives CDR1 KGHSH, CDR2 LQKENI. CDR3 size: 16 residues. With V trimmed by 4 bases and J by 3 bases, 11 bases remained unmatched. This CDR3 is CASSQGASGYFYEQYF. CDR3 sequence (DNA): TGTGCCAGCTCACAAGGGGCTAGCGGGTATTTCTACGAGCAGTACTTC.

The J gene is TRBJ2-7, the V gene TRBV7-2; 14 nucleotides line up with TRBD2. The length of the CDR3 is 16 residues. V lost 3 bases to trimming and J lost 7 bases; unmatched junction nucleotides: 8. Germline lookup yields CDR1 SGHTA and CDR2 FQGNSA. CDR3 amino acids: CASSLEGTSGSGEQYF. The CDR3 DNA is TGTGCCAGCAGCTTGGAAGGGACTAGCGGGAGTGGGGAGCAGTACTTC.

The chain couples TRBV2 to TRBJ2-5; D is unresolved. Germline-derived CDR1 and CDR2 are SNHLY and FYNNEI. Trimming pared 7 bases from V and 0 bases from J, leaving 9 bases between. The CDR3 sequence is 13 residues long. The CDR3 loop is CASNPEYQETQYF. CDR3 nucleotides: TGTGCCAGCAACCCCGAGTACCAAGAGACCCAGTACTTC.

The chain recombines TRBV5-1 with TRBJ2-7; 8 positions match TRBD2. The CDR3 consists of 15 residues. CDR1 and CDR2 from the germline V gene are SGHRS and YFSETQ. The V and J ends lost 4 bases and 2 bases, in that order; junction bases with no gene match: 8. The CDR3 bases are TGCGCCAGCAGCCTGGACGGGACTAGGGCCTACGAGCAGTACTTC. It is translated as CASSLDGTRAYEQYF.

This sequence joins TRBV5-1 and TRBJ2-2; 10 bases fit TRBD2. V lost 3 bases, J lost 7 bases, and 6 bases stayed unmatched. Germline CDR1 and CDR2: SGHRS and YFSETQ. This CDR3 has 15 amino acids. CDR3 nucleotides: TGCGCCAGCAGCTGGGCAGCTAGCGGGAGCGGGGAGCTGTTTTTT. This sequence encodes CASSWAASGSGELFF.

The gene calls are TRBV2 and TRBJ2-7; perhaps TRBD2 as D (5 bases). CDR3 length equals 14 residues. The germline V gene has CDR1 SNHLY and CDR2 FYNNEI. V lost 3 bases and J 2 bases, leaving 11 bases between the germline ends. The CDR3 DNA reads TGTGCCAGCAGTGATATGGGAGTAGCCTACGAGCAGTACTTC. Amino acid sequence: CASSDMGVAYEQYF.

This clone was counted a few times. V and J are TRBV18 and TRBJ1-6; no clear D. Trimming took 4 bases from V and 11 from J, leaving 12 bases between them. This CDR3 is built from 13 residues. CDR1 and CDR2 (germline): KGHSH, LQKENI. This CDR3 reads CASSQQNQPPLHF. The CDR3 DNA follows: TGTGCCAGCTCACAACAGAACCAACCACCCCTCCACTTT. The variable domain in full, completed from reference TRBV18 and TRBJ1-6, reads NAGVMQNPRHLVRRRGQEARLRCSPMKGHSHVYWYRQLPEEGLKFMVYLQKENIIDESGMPKERFSAEFPKEGPSILRIQQVVRGDSAAYFCASSQQNQPPLHFGNGTRLTVT.

The chain is built from TRBV28 and TRBJ1-1, with no clear D. The CDR3 covers 12 residues. Germline CDR1 reads MDHEN; CDR2 reads SYDVKM. V shed 3 bases and J shed 6 bases, with 8 bases lying between them. The CDR3 loop is CASSFGVAEAFF. CDR3 nucleotides: TGTGCCAGCAGTTTCGGCGTTGCTGAAGCTTTCTTT. Complete variable domain (other parts from reference TRBV28 and TRBJ1-1): DVKVTQSSRYLVKRTGEKVFLECVQDMDHENMFWYRQDPGLGLRLIYFSYDVKMKEKGDIPEGYSVSREKKERFSLILESASTNQTSMYLCASSFGVAEAFFGQGTRLTVV.

CDR3 protein: CASSLVRWEQYF. In DNA, the CDR3 is TGTGCCAGCAGCTTAGTTCGTTGGGAGCAGTACTTC. V usage is TRBV7-8 and J usage is TRBJ2-7; D remains unclear. V was cut by 1 base and J by 7 bases, with 8 bases left in between. This CDR3 has 12 amino acids. From germline, CDR1 is SGHVS and CDR2 FQNEAQ.

The chain has TRBV28 and TRBJ2-4; 7 bases align to TRBD1. CDR1 is MDHEN, CDR2 SYDVKM, per germline. The length of the CDR3 is 15 residues. The V and J ends lost 3 bases and 3 bases, in that order; junction bases with no gene match: 5. Written as DNA, the CDR3 is TGTGCCAGCAGTTTCCGGGACAGCCACAAAAACATTCAGTACTTC. It yields the protein CASSFRDSHKNIQYF.

The chain links TRBV6-6 to TRBJ1-5, with no clear D. Germline V gives CDR1 MNHNY, CDR2 SVGAGI (reference sequence). The CDR3 is made up of 15 amino acids. Trimming took 4 bases from V and 0 from J, leaving 10 bases between them. CDR3 DNA: TGTGCCAGCAGTTCCGGGAGGCCTAGCAATCAGCCCCAGCATTTT. It codes for CASSSGRPSNQPQHF.

The rearrangement joins TRBV28 to TRBJ2-3, with TRBD2 matching over 9 bases. Per germline, CDR1 MDHEN and CDR2 SYDVKM. The length of the CDR3 is 15 residues. After removal of 3 bases from V and 5 bases from J, the junction contained 6 bases not matched to a gene. The CDR3 nucleotides read TGTGCCAGCAGTTTTTCTAGCGGGAAGGGAGATACGCAGTATTTT. It is translated as CASSFSSGKGDTQYF. The full variable domain, with the rest looked up from reference TRBV28 and TRBJ2-3, is DVKVTQSSRYLVKRTGEKVFLECVQDMDHENMFWYRQDPGLGLRLIYFSYDVKMKEKGDIPEGYSVSREKKERFSLILESASTNQTSMYLCASSFSSGKGDTQYFGPGTRLTVL.

CDR3 bases: TGTGCCAGCAGCCTTCATGGGGGGAACACCGGGGAGCTGTTTTTT. Its protein product is CASSLHGGNTGELFF. The V call is TRBV9, the J call TRBJ2-2; D possibly uses TRBD1 or TRBD2 (5 bases each). Germline V CDR1 and CDR2: SGDLS, YYNGEE. The CDR3 runs to 15 residues. Trimming left V 4 bases short and J 1 base short, with 11 bases between.

The genes are TRBV6-1 and TRBJ2-1, with no clear D. Trimming took 8 bases from V and 7 from J, leaving 12 bases between them. Looked up from germline, CDR1 is MNHNS and CDR2 is SASEGT. There are 12 residues in the CDR3. The CDR3: CASSILGNEQFF. The CDR3 DNA follows: TGTGCCAGCTCGATCCTCGGAAATGAGCAGTTCTTC.

The chain joins TRBV11-2 to TRBJ1-6; no firm D call. The germline gives CDR1 SGHAT, CDR2 FQNNGV. The CDR3 spans 15 residues. Trimming cost V 5 bases and J 7 bases, with 15 bases left between them. CDR3 region: CASSDSGRINSPLHF. DNA for the CDR3: TGTGCCAGCAGCGATTCGGGGAGAATCAATTCACCCCTCCACTTT. Using reference TRBV11-2 and TRBJ1-6 for the parts outside the CDR3, the full variable domain is EAGVAQSPRYKIIEKRQSVAFWCNPISGHATLYWYQQILGQGPKLLIQFQNNGVVDDSQLPKDRFSAERLKGVDSTLKIQPAKLEDSAVYLCASSDSGRINSPLHFGNGTRLTVT.

The genes are TRBV6-5 and TRBJ2-3; D is unresolved. The CDR3 has 15 amino acids. The V end lost 2 bases, the J end lost 3 bases, and 12 bases lay between the germline ends. The germline V gene encodes CDR1 MNHEY and CDR2 SVGAGI. The CDR3 here is CASSYERWGTDTQYF. The CDR3 nucleotides read TGTGCCAGCAGTTACGAGCGTTGGGGAACAGATACGCAGTATTTT.

The chain uses TRBV10-2 and TRBJ1-5; D gene uncertain. Germline V CDR1 and CDR2: WSHSY, SAAADI. The length of the CDR3 is 13 residues. Trimming cost V 8 bases and J 0 bases, with 8 bases left between them. The CDR3 reads CASQGYSNQPQHF. CDR3 coding DNA: TGCGCCAGCCAAGGATATAGCAATCAGCCCCAGCATTTT.

This chain links TRBV6-5 with TRBJ1-2, with no clear D. The germline V gene has CDR1 MNHEY and CDR2 SVGAGI. Trimming stripped 2 bases from V and 3 bases from J, with 4 bases between. The CDR3 is 12 amino acids. CDR3 bases: TGTGCCAGCAGTTACGATGACTATGGCTACACCTTC. It specifies CASSYDDYGYTF.

The chain joins TRBV5-5 to TRBJ2-5; D is possibly TRBD1 (6 bases). CDR3 length equals 16 residues. Trimming cost V 4 bases and J 0 bases, with 16 bases left between them. Germline loops: CDR1 SGHKS, CDR2 YYEKEE (reference sequence). Here the CDR3 reads CASSPGPGVHQETQYF. For the CDR3, the DNA is TGTGCCAGCAGCCCGGGACCAGGGGTACACCAAGAGACCCAGTACTTC.

CDR3: CASSREGSQETQYF. In nucleotides, the CDR3 is TGTGCCAGCAGCCGGGAGGGGTCCCAAGAGACCCAGTACTTC. The V call is TRBV2, the J call TRBJ2-5, with TRBD2 matching over 8 bases. This CDR3 has 14 amino acids. Germline V gene lookup returns CDR1 SNHLY and CDR2 FYNNEI. V lost 6 bases to trimming and J lost 1 base; unmatched junction nucleotides: 4.

V and J are TRBV15 and TRBJ1-1, with D hard to call. This CDR3 is built from 14 residues. Trimming pared 0 bases from V and 2 bases from J, leaving 7 bases between. CDR1 is LNHNV, CDR2 YYDKDF, per germline (reference sequence). The CDR3 DNA reads as TGTGCCACCAGCAGAGATCCAAGTAACACTGAAGCTTTCTTT. This sequence encodes CATSRDPSNTEAFF.

The chain uses TRBV9 and TRBJ2-1; TRBD1 matches 9 bases. Germline V gene sequence: CDR1 SGDLS, CDR2 YYNGEE. Trimming removed 3 bases from V and 3 bases from J; junction bases left unmatched: 1. The CDR3 runs 14 residues. The CDR3 nucleotides read TGTGCCAGCAGCGCGACAGGGGGCTACAATGAGCAGTTCTTC. Protein: CASSATGGYNEQFF.

The chain employs TRBV7-9 and TRBJ2-1; D might be TRBD2 (5 bases). Trimming pared 5 bases from V and 0 bases from J, leaving 11 bases between. The CDR3 loop spans 15 amino acids. Germline CDR1 reads SEHNR; CDR2 reads FQNEAQ (reference sequence). CDR3: CASSRTSNSYNEQFF. The CDR3, as DNA: TGTGCCAGCAGCCGAACTAGTAACTCCTACAATGAGCAGTTCTTC.

V and J are TRBV7-2 and TRBJ2-1; 10 bases align to TRBD2. In germline, CDR1 is SGHTA, CDR2 FQGNSA. The V segment lost 6 bases and the J segment 8 bases; nucleotides outside the gene matches: 10. The length of the CDR3 is 15 residues. The CDR3 DNA sequence: TGTGCCAGCAGGTTACGGGGACTAGCGAACGATGAGCAGTTCTTC. It encodes CASRLRGLANDEQFF.